The source of this T cell receptor beta chain is a study of patients and donors after allogeneic stem cell transplantation. This clonotype was seen more than once but under ten times. Germline assignment: CDR1 SGHDT and CDR2 YYEEEE. J lost 8 bases, V lost 1 base, and 10 bases had no gene match. The CDR3 contains 17 residues. In TCRdb, the RT-PCR reads were re-called with MiXCR into one record per CDR3 protein. The sample holds fewer than 500,000 distinct CDR3 sequences; approximately 16% are singletons and the top ten take just over 7%. The sample consisted of blood, either unsorted or a sorted T cell fraction (not recorded which). The gene calls are TRBV5-6 and TRBJ2-1, with 12 bases that match TRBD2. The receptor's source is a human donor who was either an allogeneic HSCT recipient or a stem cell or donor lymphocyte infusion donor (not recorded which). It is not recorded whose cells these are; they may come from a transplant donor. Written as DNA, the CDR3 is TGTGCCAGCAGCTTGCTGTTGGGACTAGCGGGTCCCCATGAGCAGTTCTTC. It specifies CASSLLLGLAGPHEQFF.